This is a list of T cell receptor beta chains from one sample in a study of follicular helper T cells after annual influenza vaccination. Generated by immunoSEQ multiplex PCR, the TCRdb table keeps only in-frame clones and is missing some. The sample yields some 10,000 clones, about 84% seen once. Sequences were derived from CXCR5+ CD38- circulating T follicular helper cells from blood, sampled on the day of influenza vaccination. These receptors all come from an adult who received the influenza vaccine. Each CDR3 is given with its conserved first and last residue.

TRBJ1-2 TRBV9 CASSVDQGARGYTF
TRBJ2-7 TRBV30 CAWSPGKYEQYF
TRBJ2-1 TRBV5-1 CASFTESSYNEQFF
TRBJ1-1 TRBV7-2 CASSFNRNTEAFF
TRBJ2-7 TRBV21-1 CASRCRLAGVIYEQYF
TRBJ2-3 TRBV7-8 CASSTQSTDTQYF
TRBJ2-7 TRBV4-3 CASSQAFTGLDEQYF
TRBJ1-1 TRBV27 CASSSLGQGFTEAFF
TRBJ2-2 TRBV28 CASQIGGGPTGELFF
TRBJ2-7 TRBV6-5 CASSYSGTGGYEQYF
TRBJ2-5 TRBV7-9 CASSPKTGVRETQYF
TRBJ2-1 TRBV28 CASGSGNFNEQFF
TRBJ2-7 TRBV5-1 CASSLAVSYSYEQYF
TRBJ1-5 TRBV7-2 CASSLMLGPNQPQHF
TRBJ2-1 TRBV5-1 CASSPRDSAPTKGEQFF
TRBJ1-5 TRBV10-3 CAISADFLSNQPQHF
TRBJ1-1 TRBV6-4 CASSVEPYTEAFF
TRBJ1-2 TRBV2 CASTQQGFYGYTF
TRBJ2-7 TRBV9 CASSPTLWGQGGYEQYF
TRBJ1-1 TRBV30 CVKSWGAPEAFF
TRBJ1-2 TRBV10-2 CASSEGNGYTF
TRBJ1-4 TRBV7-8 CASSPRKSTNEKLFF
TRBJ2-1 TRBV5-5 CASSIRSTGTAYNEQFF
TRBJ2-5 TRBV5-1 CASSLVGQGETQYF
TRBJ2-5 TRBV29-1 CSVAGSQETQYF
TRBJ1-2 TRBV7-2 CASSLDPGVGYTF
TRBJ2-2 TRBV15 CATSRDFITGELFF
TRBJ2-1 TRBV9 CASSVGWTGGHEQFF
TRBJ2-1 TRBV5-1 CASRELAGGGSYNEQFF
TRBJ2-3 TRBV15 CATSRASPLAGGQTDTQYF
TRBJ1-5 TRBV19 CASSGAYSNQPQHF
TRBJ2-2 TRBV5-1 CASSLAAGVVNTGELFF
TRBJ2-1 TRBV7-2 CASSVQGNEQFF
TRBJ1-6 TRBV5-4 CASSLGRDSRNSPLHF
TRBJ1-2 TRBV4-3 CASSQGAGQAGGYTF
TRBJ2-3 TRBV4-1 CASSQDYRDHSTDTQYF
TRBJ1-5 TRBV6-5 CASSEGQGRQPQHF
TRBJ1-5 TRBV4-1 CASSQLIGNQPQHF
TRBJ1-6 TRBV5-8 CASSLAGDNSPLHF
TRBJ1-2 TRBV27 CASSFGGGYGYTF
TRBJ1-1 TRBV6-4 CASSAQGNTEAFF
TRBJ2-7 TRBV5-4 CASSLVGGTTEQYF
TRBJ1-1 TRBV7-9 CASSQRQVKSTEAFF
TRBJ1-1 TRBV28 CASSLGTYEAFF
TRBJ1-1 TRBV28 CASKRTGGLNTEAFF